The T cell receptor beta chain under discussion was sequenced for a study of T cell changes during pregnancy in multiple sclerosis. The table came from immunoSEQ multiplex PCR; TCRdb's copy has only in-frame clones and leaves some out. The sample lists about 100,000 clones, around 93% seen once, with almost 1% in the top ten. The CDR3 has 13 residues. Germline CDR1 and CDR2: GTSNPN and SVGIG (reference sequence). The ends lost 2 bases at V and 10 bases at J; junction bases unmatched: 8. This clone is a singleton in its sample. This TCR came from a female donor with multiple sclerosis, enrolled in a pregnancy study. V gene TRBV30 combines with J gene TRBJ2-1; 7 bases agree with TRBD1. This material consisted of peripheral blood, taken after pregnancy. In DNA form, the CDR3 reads TGTGCCTGGAGTTATAGGGGGCTGGAAGAGCAGTTCTTC. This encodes CAWSYRGLEEQFF.